One and the same sample provided the 16 T cell receptor beta chains below, sequenced in a study of CD8 T cells in ankylosing spondylitis. TCRdb itself ran the 5' RACE reads through MiXCR, one entry per CDR3 protein. The repertoire holds about 340,000 distinct CDR3 sequences, with 14% to 15% as singletons. The sequencing input was blood, either unsorted or a sorted T cell fraction (not recorded which). These receptors were collected from a male donor with ankylosing spondylitis or in good health (not recorded which).

The chain's CDR3 is CSASPSSSGNTIYF. CDR3 in DNA: TGCAGTGCTAGCCCGTCTAGCTCTGGAAACACCATATATTTT. The rearrangement links TRBV20-1 to TRBJ1-3; D remains unclear. V shed 3 bases and J shed 0 bases, with 9 bases lying between them. This CDR3 has 14 amino acids. Germline V gene data show CDR1 as DFQATT and CDR2 as SNEGSKA (reference sequence).

The genes are TRBV10-3 and TRBJ2-3; D might be TRBD2 (6 bases). Germline CDR1 and CDR2: ENHRY and SYGVKD. The V end was cut by 10 bases, the J end by 0 bases, with 8 bases between. The CDR3 contains 12 residues. The CDR3: CATGGSTDTQYF. The CDR3 coding sequence is TGTGCCACCGGAGGGAGCACAGATACGCAGTATTTT.

The chain carries TRBV11-2 and TRBJ2-7; D call uncertain. Germline V gene data show CDR1 as SGHAT and CDR2 as FQNNGV. V was shortened by 0 bases and J by 3 bases, with 9 bases between the two germline ends. This CDR3 comprises 14 residues. Written as DNA, the CDR3 is TGTGCCAGCAGCTTAGATCTAAGGAACTACGAGCAGTACTTC. This gives the protein CASSLDLRNYEQYF.

The V gene is TRBV12-3 or TRBV12-4, the J gene TRBJ2-2; D is perhaps TRBD1 (6 bases). This CDR3 is built from 17 residues. Trimming pared 6 bases from V and 0 bases from J, leaving 17 bases between. The CDR3 sequence: CASSYQLDSPNTGELFF. CDR3 DNA: TGTGCCAGCAGCTACCAATTGGACAGCCCGAACACCGGGGAGCTGTTTTTT.

This clonotype occurred a few times. The chain combines TRBV20-1 with TRBJ1-1, with a weak D call TRBD1 (5 bases). CDR3 size: 13 residues. Germline CDR1 reads DFQATT; CDR2 reads SNEGSKA (reference sequence). CDR3 residues: CSLQMGQNTEAFF. CDR3 sequence (DNA): TGCAGCTTACAAATGGGGCAGAACACTGAAGCTTTCTTT.

The chain employs TRBV7-2 and TRBJ2-3, with D possibly TRBD1 on 6 matching bases. The germline CDR1 and CDR2 sequences are SGHTA and FQGNSA. There are 15 residues in the CDR3. With 6 bases removed from V and 1 base from J, the gap between germline ends came to 14 bases. The CDR3 sequence: CASRVGGYGTDTQYF. The CDR3, as DNA: TGTGCCAGCAGGGTAGGGGGTTACGGCACAGATACGCAGTATTTT. The full variable domain, with the rest looked up from reference TRBV7-2 and TRBJ2-3, is GAGVSQSPSNKVTEKGKDVELRCDPISGHTALYWYRQSLGQGLEFLIYFQGNSAPDKSGLPSDRFSAERTGGSVSTLTIQRTQQEDSAVYLCASRVGGYGTDTQYFGPGTRLTVL.

V gene TRBV12-3 or TRBV12-4 combines with J gene TRBJ1-6, with 10 positions matching TRBD1. V gave up 4 bases and J gave up 8 bases; unmatched junction bases: 5. The CDR3 is 15 residues long. The chain's CDR3 is CASSSPGQGHSPLHF. The CDR3 DNA is TGTGCCAGCAGTTCCCCGGGACAGGGGCATTCACCCCTCCACTTT.

This clonotype has just a few counts. This chain joins TRBV7-8 and TRBJ1-2; 8 nucleotides match TRBD1. CDR1 is SGHVS and CDR2 is FQNEAQ in the germline V gene. This CDR3 contains 13 residues. After removal of 5 bases from V and 8 bases from J, the junction contained 7 bases not matched to a gene. CDR3 residues: CASSMDRVAGYTF. DNA of the CDR3: TGTGCCAGCAGCATGGACAGGGTAGCCGGCTACACCTTC.

The chain recombines TRBV6-2 or TRBV6-3 with TRBJ2-7; 10 bases fit TRBD1. Germline lookup yields CDR1 MNHEY and CDR2 SVGEGT. The CDR3 has 17 residues. V was clipped by 2 bases and J by 2 bases; unmatched bases: 9. CDR3 residues: CASSYPRGTGAAYEQYF. The DNA of the CDR3 is TGTGCCAGCAGTTACCCCCGGGGGACAGGGGCCGCCTACGAGCAGTACTTC.

The J gene is TRBJ1-1, the V gene TRBV7-9; D perhaps matches TRBD1 (5 bases). Trimming left V 4 bases short and J 3 bases short, with 12 bases between. Looked up from germline, CDR1 is SEHNR and CDR2 is FQNEAQ (reference sequence). The CDR3 is 14 amino acids. CDR3 amino acids: CASSSQVLDTEAFF. For the CDR3, the DNA is TGTGCCAGCAGCTCACAGGTCTTGGACACTGAAGCTTTCTTT.

This clonotype was found a few times. The rearrangement uses TRBV20-1 and TRBJ2-3, with D perhaps matching TRBD2 (5 bases). V was trimmed by 5 bases and J by 0 bases, leaving 15 bases between them. The CDR3 is 15 residues long. CDR1 and CDR2 from the germline V gene are DFQATT and SNEGSKA (reference sequence). DNA for the CDR3: TGCAGTGCTTGCCCGACTACGCCTAGCACAGATACGCAGTATTTT. As protein: CSACPTTPSTDTQYF.

The CDR3 is CASSGGRDPIGVLTF. CDR3 in DNA: TGTGCCAGCAGCGGAGGACGGGACCCTATTGGCGTCCTGACTTTC. The V call is TRBV6-1, the J call TRBJ2-6; D possibly matches TRBD1 or TRBD2 (5 bases each). Germline loops: CDR1 MNHNS, CDR2 SASEGT. CDR3 size: 15 residues. V was cut by 6 bases and J by 12 bases, with 21 bases left in between.

The sample holds a few counts of this clonotype. The rearrangement uses TRBV5-1 and TRBJ2-5; 7 bases line up with TRBD2. Germline values: CDR1 SGHRS, CDR2 YFSETQ. Trimming cost V 4 bases and J 2 bases; bases outside gene matches: 8. The CDR3 length is 15 residues. DNA for the CDR3: TGCGCCAGCAGCGCCTTACTAGCGTCACAAGAGACCCAGTACTTC. This gives the protein CASSALLASQETQYF.

This clonotype was seen a handful of times. This chain connects TRBV20-1 to TRBJ1-1, with D possibly TRBD1 on 6 matching bases. Per the germline V gene, CDR1 is DFQATT and CDR2 is SNEGSKA (reference sequence). The CDR3 contains 13 residues. V was trimmed by 7 bases and J by 0 bases, leaving 12 bases between them. The CDR3 here is CSGGGVMNTEAFF. CDR3 coding DNA: TGCAGTGGGGGGGGCGTCATGAACACTGAAGCTTTCTTT.

This clonotype was detected a few times. The chain has TRBV12-3 or TRBV12-4 and TRBJ1-1; the D is unclear. The CDR3 is made up of 15 amino acids. Trimming left V 4 bases short and J 0 bases short, with 12 bases between. The CDR3 spells CASSSPPLLNTEAFF. The CDR3 nucleotides are TGTGCCAGCAGTTCCCCTCCGCTTTTGAACACTGAAGCTTTCTTT.

The J gene is TRBJ2-1, the V gene TRBV20-1, with TRBD2 matching over 11 bases. Germline V gene data show CDR1 as DFQATT and CDR2 as SNEGSKA (reference sequence). The CDR3 has 18 residues. V lost 0 bases, J lost 4 bases, and 11 bases stayed unmatched. CDR3 bases: TGCAGTGCTAGAGATAAGACTAGCGGGAACCGGTATTACAATGAGCAGTTCTTC. Residues: CSARDKTSGNRYYNEQFF.